This TCR beta chain was sequenced during a study of shared clonotypes between healthy human individuals. Here immunoSEQ multiplex PCR was the method, and the copy in TCRdb shows in-frame clones only, minus some. The repertoire consists of more than 2,000,000 clones, with roughly 93% occurring once and the leading ten covering roughly 0.36%. The CDR3 has 21 residues. V and J are TRBV21-1 and TRBJ2-2; the D call in the table, TRBD2, was not verified against the DNA. TRBV21-1 is described as a pseudogene. The specimen sequenced was naive CD4+ T cells from PBMCs. Noted subset: CD45RA+ positively selected. This TCR came from a man aged 18 to 35 in good health. Some clones in this sample may be carry-over from other donors' samples. CDR3 sequence reads: CASSKKRSCRLPLPRTGELFF. For the CDR3, the DNA is TGTGCCAGCAGCAAAAAGAGGTCCTGTCGGCTTCCCTTACCTAGGACCGGGGAGCTGTTTTTT.